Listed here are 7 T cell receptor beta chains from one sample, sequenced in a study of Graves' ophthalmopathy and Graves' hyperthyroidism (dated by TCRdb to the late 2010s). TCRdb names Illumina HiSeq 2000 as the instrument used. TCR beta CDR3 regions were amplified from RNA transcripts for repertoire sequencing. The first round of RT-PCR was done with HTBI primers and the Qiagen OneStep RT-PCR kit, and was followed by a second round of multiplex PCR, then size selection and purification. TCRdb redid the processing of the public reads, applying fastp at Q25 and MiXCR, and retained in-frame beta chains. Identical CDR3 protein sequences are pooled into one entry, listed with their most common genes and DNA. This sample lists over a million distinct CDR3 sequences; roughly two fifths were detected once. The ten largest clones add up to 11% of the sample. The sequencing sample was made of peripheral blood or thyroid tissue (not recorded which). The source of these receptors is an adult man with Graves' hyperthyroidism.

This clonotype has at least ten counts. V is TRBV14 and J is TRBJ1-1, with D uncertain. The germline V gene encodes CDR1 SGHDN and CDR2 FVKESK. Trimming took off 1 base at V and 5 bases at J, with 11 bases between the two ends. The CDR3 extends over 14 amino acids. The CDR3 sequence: CASSQVESGTEAFF. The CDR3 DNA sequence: TGTGCCAGCAGCCAAGTGGAGTCTGGGACTGAAGCTTTCTTT.

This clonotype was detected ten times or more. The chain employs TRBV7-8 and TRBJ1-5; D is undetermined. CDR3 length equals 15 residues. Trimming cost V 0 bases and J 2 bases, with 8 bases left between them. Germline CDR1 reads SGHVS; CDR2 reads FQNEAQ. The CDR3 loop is CASSLALGGNQPQHF. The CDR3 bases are TGTGCCAGCAGCTTAGCCCTGGGCGGCAATCAGCCCCAGCATTTT.

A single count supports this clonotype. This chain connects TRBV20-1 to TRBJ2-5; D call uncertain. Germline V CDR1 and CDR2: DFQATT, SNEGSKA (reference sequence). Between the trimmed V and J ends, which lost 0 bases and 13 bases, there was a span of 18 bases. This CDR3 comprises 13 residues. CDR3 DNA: TGCAGTGCTAGAGATGTTCTGGGTGGCAGGCGGTACTTC. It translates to CSARDVLGGRRYF.

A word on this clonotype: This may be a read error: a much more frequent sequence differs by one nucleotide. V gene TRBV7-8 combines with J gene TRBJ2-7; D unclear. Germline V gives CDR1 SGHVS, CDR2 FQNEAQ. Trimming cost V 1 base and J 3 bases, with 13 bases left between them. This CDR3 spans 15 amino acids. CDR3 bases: TGTGCCAGCAGCTTAGACTTTGGGCCCCACTACGAGCAGTACTTC. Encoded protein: CASSLDFGPHYEQYF.

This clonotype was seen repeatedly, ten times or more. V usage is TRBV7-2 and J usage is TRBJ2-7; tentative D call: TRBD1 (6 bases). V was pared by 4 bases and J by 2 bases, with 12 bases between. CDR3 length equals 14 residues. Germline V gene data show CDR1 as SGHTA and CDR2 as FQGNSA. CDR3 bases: TGTGCCAGCAGCTCCGACAGGAGCACCTACGAGCAGTACTTC. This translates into CASSSDRSTYEQYF.

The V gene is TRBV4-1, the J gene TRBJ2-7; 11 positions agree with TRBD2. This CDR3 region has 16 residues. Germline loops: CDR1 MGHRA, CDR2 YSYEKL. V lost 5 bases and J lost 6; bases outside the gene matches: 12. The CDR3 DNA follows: TGCGCCAGCAGCTACCTTCTAGCGGGAGGAATGGGCGAGCAGTACTTC. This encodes CASSYLLAGGMGEQYF.

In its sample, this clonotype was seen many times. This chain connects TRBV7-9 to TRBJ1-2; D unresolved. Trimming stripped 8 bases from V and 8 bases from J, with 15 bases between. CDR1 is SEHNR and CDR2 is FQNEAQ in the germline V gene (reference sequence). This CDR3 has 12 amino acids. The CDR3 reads CASLDLVDGYTF. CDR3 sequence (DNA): TGTGCCAGCCTAGATTTGGTTGACGGCTACACCTTC.